This T cell receptor beta chain derives from a study of T-cell reconstitution after alpha-beta-depleted transplantation in children. Broader study findings: By one year post-transplant, T-cell counts and diversity largely arose from T cells that were newly produced. Surviving recipient cells, namely T cells and thymic progenitors, were the source of high day-60 TCRbeta diversity in some patients. Several hundred rapidly expanded clones from non-depleted graft cells reportedly supplied alpha-beta T cells about two months post-transplant.

The sample holds many counts of this clonotype. Antigen: not known. Trimming left V 1 base short and J 4 bases short, with 11 bases between. This CDR3 comprises 14 residues. Molecular barcoding with unique molecular identifiers was used for the TCRbeta library. TCRdb reanalysed the PCR reads using MiXCR and keeps one entry per CDR3 protein. The data contain around 700,000 distinct CDR3 sequences, about an eighth of them singletons. The chain combines TRBV12-3 or TRBV12-4 with TRBJ2-7, with D hard to call. The sequences come from PBMCs, collected before TCRalphabeta/CD19-depleted stem cell transplant. The clonotype originates from a girl aged 2 to 10 with congenital amegakaryocytic thrombocytopenia, due to receive a stem cell transplant. The CDR3 DNA reads TGTGCCAGCAGTTTAGGTGCACAAGAGTACGAGCAGTACTTC. Translation: CASSLGAQEYEQYF.